This TCR beta chain is from a study of cytomegalovirus exposure and HLA in healthy donors. The PCR had 60 Vbeta and 13 Jbeta primers. This table comes from immunoSEQ multiplex PCR, and its TCRdb copy is limited to in-frame clones, with some not included. Found here are approximately 73,000 clones, about 64% of them singletons; the top ten hold approximately 5.4%. The ends were cut back, 3 bases at V and 0 bases at J, with 8 bases in the middle. CDR1 is LNHDA, CDR2 SQIVND, per germline (reference sequence). This CDR3 is 14 amino acids long. This sequence was found in a man between 25 and 39 years old in good health and CMV-seropositive. Sequencing input: PBMCs. V gene TRBV19 combines with J gene TRBJ1-2, with D unresolved. CDR3 nucleotides: TGTGCCAGTAGTATTGACGGGACTAACTATGGCTACACCTTC. Its protein is CASSIDGTNYGYTF.